The clone carrying this TCR beta chain was observed a handful of times. As yet, its antigen is unknown. TCRdb's copy holds only in-frame clones and misses some; the assay was immunoSEQ multiplex PCR. The table has 80,000 to 90,000 clones, roughly 90% seen once. This entry belongs to a study of T cell responses to AZD1222 COVID-19 vaccine. General study findings and limits: Variant regions that are unmutated are reportedly the target of nearly half of spike-specific TCRs. The study found Spike-specific TCR breadth and depth rose after two AZD1222 doses.

Looked up from germline, CDR1 is SGHVS and CDR2 is FQNEAQ. The CDR3 loop spans 13 amino acids. V was shortened by 5 bases and J by 1 base, with 8 bases between the two germline ends. The TCR comes from an adult in good health. The chain combines TRBV7-8 with TRBJ1-1; D unresolved. The sample in question was peripheral blood, obtained on day 0 of MenACWY control vaccination. The CDR3, as DNA: TGTGCCAGCAGCCCACGGGAGAACACTGAAGCTTTCTTT. Protein: CASSPRENTEAFF.